The rows below give T cell receptor beta chains drawn from one sample of a study of T-cell memory formation after mild COVID-19. MiXCR, run by TCRdb on the 5' RACE reads, gives a single entry per CDR3 protein. Among more than 350,000 distinct CDR3 sequences listed, roughly 20% were seen once. The source material was PBMCs or a T cell subset sorted from them (not recorded which). All receptors come from an adult woman who had mild COVID-19 (a few samples of this study predate the infection). Cell type and time point are not known. CDR3s include the opening cysteine and the closing phenylalanine or tryptophan. A D gene is named only where the DNA matches it firmly. The size entry is marked missing in some rows and otherwise reads once, few, many or a size class.

d_call,j_call,v_call,clone_size,cdr3_aa,cdr3_nt
-,TRBJ1-1,TRBV18,-,CASSPTGRDSFEAFF,TGTGCCAGCTCACCAACAGGCCGCGACTCCTTTGAAGCTTTCTTT
-,TRBJ2-7,TRBV3-1,-,CASSQVSQPYEQYF,TGTGCCAGCAGCCAAGTCAGCCAGCCCTACGAGCAGTACTTC
-,TRBJ1-1,TRBV19,-,CASSITLGLNTEAFF,TGTGCCAGTAGTATAACCCTGGGTCTGAACACTGAAGCTTTCTTT
TRBD1,TRBJ2-7,TRBV5-1,many,CASSSLPGQGSYEQYF,TGCGCCAGCAGCTCCCTTCCGGGACAGGGGTCGTACGAGCAGTACTTC
-,TRBJ2-5,TRBV6-5,once,CASSYSLTVKETQYF,TGTGCCAGCAGTTACTCTTTGACGGTGAAGGAGACCCAGTACTTC
TRBD1,TRBJ2-7,TRBV7-2,-,CASSLGGTGISYEQYF,TGTGCCAGCAGCTTAGGGGGGACAGGGATCTCCTACGAGCAGTACTTC
-,TRBJ1-2,TRBV5-4,-,CASSLTESLGYTF,TGTGCCAGCAGCTTGACTGAGAGTCTTGGCTACACCTTC
TRBD1,TRBJ1-1,TRBV6-4,-,CATRRIQGFRNTEAFF,TGTGCCACCAGAAGAATACAGGGGTTTCGGAACACTGAAGCTTTCTTT
TRBD1,TRBJ1-2,TRBV7-9,-,CASSSDRVGYTF,TGTGCCAGCAGCTCGGACAGGGTTGGCTACACCTTC
TRBD2,TRBJ2-1,TRBV11-2,-,CASSLVTSGGRSYNEQFF,TGTGCCAGCAGCTTAGTGACTAGCGGGGGCAGGTCCTACAATGAGCAGTTCTTC
-,TRBJ1-4,TRBV5-1,many,CASSLAGSTNEKLFF,TGCGCCAGCAGCTTGGCAGGGAGTACTAATGAAAAACTGTTTTTT
-,TRBJ2-4,TRBV5-1,many,CASSARGSKNIQYF,TGCGCCAGCAGCGCCCGGGGATCCAAAAACATTCAGTACTTC
-,TRBJ1-1,TRBV19,-,CASSIGGLNTEAFF,TGTGCCAGTAGTATCGGCGGGTTGAACACTGAAGCTTTCTTT
TRBD1,TRBJ2-7,TRBV27,few,CASSAGTGTYEQYF,TGTGCCAGCAGTGCCGGGACAGGGACCTACGAGCAGTACTTC
-,TRBJ2-1,TRBV24-1,-,CATSDKAAQFF,TGTGCCACCAGTGATAAGGCAGCCCAGTTCTTC
TRBD1,TRBJ2-7,TRBV20-1,few,CSGPGQGTYEQYF,TGCAGTGGTCCGGGACAGGGGACATACGAGCAGTACTTC
-,TRBJ2-7,TRBV21-1,-,CASSKPSRLESSYEQYF,TGTGCCAGCAGCAAACCCTCACGACTAGAAAGCTCCTACGAGCAGTACTTC
TRBD2,TRBJ2-1,TRBV18,-,CASSPGTSGKREQFF,TGTGCCAGCTCCCCAGGGACTAGCGGGAAGAGGGAGCAGTTCTTC
-,TRBJ2-3,TRBV27,many,CASSLPQGSSQYF,TGTGCCAGCAGTTTACCCCAGGGATCTTCGCAGTATTTT
-,TRBJ2-7,TRBV11-2,-,CASTPSYEQYF,TGTGCCAGCACCCCGTCTTACGAGCAGTACTTC
-,TRBJ2-6,TRBV6-5,many,CASSYSSDRGANVLTF,TGTGCCAGCAGTTACTCGTCGGATAGAGGGGCCAACGTCCTGACTTTC
-,TRBJ2-5,TRBV15,few,CATSREELLETQYF,TGTGCCACCAGCAGAGAAGAACTGCTCGAGACCCAGTACTTC
-,TRBJ1-5,TRBV5-6,few,CASSFSNGNQPQHF,TGTGCCAGCAGCTTCTCTAATGGTAATCAGCCCCAGCATTTT
TRBD1,TRBJ1-5,TRBV15,-,CATSGAGTGGNQPQHF,TGTGCCACCAGCGGCGCCGGGACAGGGGGCAATCAGCCCCAGCATTTT
-,TRBJ2-5,TRBV7-6,-,CASSSGWEETQYF,TGTGCCAGCAGCTCGGGGTGGGAGGAGACCCAGTACTTC
TRBD2,TRBJ2-1,TRBV11-3,few,CASKPRGLSDEQFF,TGTGCCAGCAAACCGCGGGGGTTATCGGATGAGCAGTTCTTC
-,TRBJ1-5,TRBV6-6,few,CASSYDLSGQPQHF,TGTGCCAGCAGTTACGATCTGAGTGGTCAGCCCCAGCATTTT
TRBD2,TRBJ2-6,TRBV7-6,once,CASTLRGGTSGANVLTF,TGTGCCAGCACCCTACGGGGAGGGACCTCTGGGGCCAACGTCCTGACTTTC
TRBD1,TRBJ2-2,TRBV29-1,few,CSVEADRERTGELFF,TGCAGCGTTGAAGCGGACAGGGAGAGGACCGGGGAGCTGTTTTTT
-,TRBJ2-5,TRBV5-8,-,CASSPTGASRQETQYF,TGTGCCAGCAGCCCCACGGGGGCTAGTAGGCAAGAGACCCAGTACTTC
-,TRBJ2-5,TRBV7-2,many,CASSRHRDKETQYF,TGTGCCAGCAGCCGGCACAGGGACAAAGAGACCCAGTACTTC
TRBD2,TRBJ2-5,TRBV2,-,CASSGGRLETQYF,TGTGCCAGCAGTGGCGGGAGACTGGAGACCCAGTACTTC
-,TRBJ2-3,TRBV20-1,few,CSAIISPGNTDTQYF,TGCAGTGCTATCATCTCCCCGGGGAACACAGATACGCAGTATTTT
TRBD1,TRBJ2-7,TRBV6-2/TRBV6-3,-,CASSYSSGQGASEQYF,TGTGCCAGCAGTTACTCATCCGGACAGGGGGCGAGCGAGCAGTACTTC
-,TRBJ1-1,TRBV4-1,few,CASSQVGRVVTEAFF,TGCGCCAGCAGCCAAGTGGGGAGGGTTGTCACTGAAGCTTTCTTT
-,TRBJ2-5,TRBV3-1,few,CASSPAGAGAFQETQYF,TGTGCCAGCAGCCCCGCGGGGGCGGGGGCCTTCCAAGAGACCCAGTACTTC
TRBD1,TRBJ1-5,TRBV2,few,CASTQGTWGQPQHF,TGTGCCAGCACACAGGGGACCTGGGGTCAGCCCCAGCATTTT
-,TRBJ2-7,TRBV7-9,few,CASSDGRAPYEQYF,TGTGCCAGCAGCGACGGACGGGCCCCCTACGAGCAGTACTTC
TRBD1,TRBJ2-1,TRBV30,-,CAWNRGADEQFF,TGTGCCTGGAACAGGGGAGCGGATGAGCAGTTCTTC
-,TRBJ2-1,TRBV15,-,CATIRENDGDEQFF,TGTGCCACCATTCGGGAGAACGATGGGGATGAGCAGTTCTTC
TRBD2,TRBJ2-1,TRBV12-3/TRBV12-4,few,CASSITSGSGNEQFF,TGTGCCAGCAGTATCACTAGCGGGAGTGGAAATGAGCAGTTCTTC
-,TRBJ2-3,TRBV5-4,-,CASSLESDTDTQYF,TGTGCCAGCAGCTTGGAATCAGACACAGATACGCAGTATTTT
TRBD1,TRBJ2-4,TRBV7-9,few,CASSLKDRTLGYIQYF,TGTGCCAGCAGCTTGAAGGACAGGACTCTGGGATACATTCAGTACTTC
TRBD2,TRBJ2-1,TRBV13,-,CASSFRTSGRNNEQFF,TGTGCCAGCAGCTTTAGGACTAGCGGGAGGAACAATGAGCAGTTCTTC
-,TRBJ2-3,TRBV20-1,-,CSAHARLTSTDTQYF,TGCAGTGCTCACGCCCGGCTTACTAGCACAGATACGCAGTATTTT
-,TRBJ2-7,TRBV20-1,-,CSAAYGPTEQYF,TGCAGTGCAGCGTACGGTCCTACGGAGCAGTACTTC
TRBD1,TRBJ1-1,TRBV7-3,-,CASSSQTGDTEAFF,TGTGCCAGCAGCTCACAGACAGGGGACACTGAAGCTTTCTTT
TRBD2,TRBJ2-7,TRBV10-3,-,CATRTSGTYEQYF,TGTGCCACCCGGACTAGCGGAACCTACGAGCAGTACTTC
TRBD1,TRBJ2-7,TRBV12-3/TRBV12-4,few,CASSSSLQGFNYEQYF,TGTGCCAGCAGCTCATCGCTACAGGGGTTTAACTACGAGCAGTACTTC
-,TRBJ1-1,TRBV27,-,CASSPRPEGTEAFF,TGTGCCAGCAGCCCGAGGCCCGAGGGCACTGAAGCTTTCTTT
-,TRBJ2-7,TRBV6-2/TRBV6-3,few,CASSLPPSEQYF,TGTGCCAGCAGTCTCCCCCCTTCAGAGCAGTACTTC
-,TRBJ1-6,TRBV20-1,many,CSALPGQRNSPLHF,TGCAGTGCCCTCCCGGGACAAAGGAATTCACCCCTCCACTTT
-,TRBJ1-1,TRBV5-6,few,CASSLMGANTEAFF,TGTGCCAGCAGCTTGATGGGGGCGAACACTGAAGCTTTCTTT
-,TRBJ2-3,TRBV7-9,-,CASSPRVGGQGDTQYF,TGTGCCAGCAGCCCGAGAGTGGGGGGCCAGGGAGATACGCAGTATTTT
TRBD2,TRBJ2-1,TRBV30,-,CAVQLAGGESNEQFF,TGTGCCGTACAACTAGCGGGGGGGGAGAGCAATGAGCAGTTCTTC
-,TRBJ1-1,TRBV20-1,-,CSAPMNTEAFF,TGCAGTGCCCCGATGAACACTGAAGCTTTCTTT